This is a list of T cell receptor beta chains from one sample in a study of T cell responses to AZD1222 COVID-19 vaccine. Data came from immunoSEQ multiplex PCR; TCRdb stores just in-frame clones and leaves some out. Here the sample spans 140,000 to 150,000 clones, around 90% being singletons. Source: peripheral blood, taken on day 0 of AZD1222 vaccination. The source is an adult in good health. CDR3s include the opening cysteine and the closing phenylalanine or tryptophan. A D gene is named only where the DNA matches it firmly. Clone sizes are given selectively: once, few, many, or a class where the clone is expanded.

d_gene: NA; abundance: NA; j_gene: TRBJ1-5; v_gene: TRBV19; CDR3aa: CASSPPTAGPGGNQPQHF; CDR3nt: TGTGCCAGTAGTCCCCCCACGGCAGGCCCCGGGGGCAATCAGCCCCAGCATTTT
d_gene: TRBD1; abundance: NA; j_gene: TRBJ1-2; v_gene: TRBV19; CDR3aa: CASSPGQGARRGYTF; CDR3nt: TGTGCCAGTAGTCCAGGACAGGGGGCGCGGCGTGGCTACACCTTC
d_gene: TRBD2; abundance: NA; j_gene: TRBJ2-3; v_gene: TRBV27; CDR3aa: CASSLMSSGRGTQYF; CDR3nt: TGTGCCAGCAGTTTAATGTCTAGCGGGAGGGGAACGCAGTATTTT
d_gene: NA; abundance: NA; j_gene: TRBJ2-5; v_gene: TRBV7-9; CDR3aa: CASSQTLGETQYF; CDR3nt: TGTGCCAGCAGCCAAACGCTGGGGGAGACCCAGTACTTC
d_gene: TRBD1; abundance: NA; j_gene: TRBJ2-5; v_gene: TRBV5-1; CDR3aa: CASSLNRDRVDWVTQYF; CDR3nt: TGCGCCAGCAGCTTGAACCGGGACAGGGTCGATTGGGTGACCCAGTACTTC
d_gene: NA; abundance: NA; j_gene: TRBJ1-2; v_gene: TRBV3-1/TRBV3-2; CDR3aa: CASSIRPTRGGYTF; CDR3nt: TGTGCCAGCAGCATCAGGCCGACGAGGGGTGGCTACACCTTC
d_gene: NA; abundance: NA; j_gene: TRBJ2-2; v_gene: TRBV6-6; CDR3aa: CASSWSGTNTGELFF; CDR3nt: TGTGCCAGCAGTTGGTCCGGAACGAACACCGGGGAGCTGTTTTTT
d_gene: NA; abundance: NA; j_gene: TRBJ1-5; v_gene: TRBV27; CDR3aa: CASSSGRYSNQPQHF; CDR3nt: TGTGCCAGCAGTTCAGGACGGTATAGCAATCAGCCCCAGCATTTT
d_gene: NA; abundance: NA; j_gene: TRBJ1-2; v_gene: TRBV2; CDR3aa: CASSDQGNYGYTF; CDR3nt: TGTGCCAGCAGTGACCAAGGGAACTATGGCTACACCTTC
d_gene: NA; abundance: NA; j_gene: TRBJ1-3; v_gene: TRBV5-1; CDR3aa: CASSLAFSESSGNTIYF; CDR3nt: TGCGCCAGCAGCTTGGCCTTTTCGGAGAGCTCTGGAAACACCATATATTTT
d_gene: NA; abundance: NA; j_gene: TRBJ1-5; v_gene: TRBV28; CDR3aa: CASSQQGDNQPQHF; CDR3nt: TGTGCCAGCAGCCAACAGGGAGACAATCAGCCCCAGCATTTT
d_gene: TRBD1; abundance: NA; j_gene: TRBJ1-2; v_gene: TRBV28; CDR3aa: CASSPPGQPGVGYTF; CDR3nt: TGTGCCAGCAGTCCCCCGGGACAGCCGGGGGTAGGCTACACCTTC
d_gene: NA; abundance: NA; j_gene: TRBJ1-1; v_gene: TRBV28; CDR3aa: CASSFNGRAGGTEAFF; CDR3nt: TGTGCCAGCAGTTTCAATGGCAGGGCCGGTGGCACTGAAGCTTTCTTT
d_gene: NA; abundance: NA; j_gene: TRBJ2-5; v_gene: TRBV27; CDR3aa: CASSIQPGRQETQYF; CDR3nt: TGTGCCAGCAGCATCCAACCCGGCAGACAAGAGACCCAGTACTTC
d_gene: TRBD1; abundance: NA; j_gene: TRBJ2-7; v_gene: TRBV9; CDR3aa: CASSEQDRGYEQYF; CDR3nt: TGTGCCAGCAGCGAACAGGACAGGGGCTACGAGCAGTACTTC
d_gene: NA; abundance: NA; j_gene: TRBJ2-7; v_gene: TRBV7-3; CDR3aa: CASSPDSVGEQYF; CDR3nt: TGTGCCAGCAGCCCAGACTCAGTAGGCGAGCAGTACTTC
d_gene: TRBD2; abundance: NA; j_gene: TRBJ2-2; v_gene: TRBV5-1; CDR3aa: CASSLEASGGATGELFF; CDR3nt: TGCGCCAGCAGCTTGGAGGCTAGCGGGGGGGCTACCGGGGAGCTGTTTTTT
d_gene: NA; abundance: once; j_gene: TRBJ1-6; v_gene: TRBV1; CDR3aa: CTSSQDKDGANSPLHF; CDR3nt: TGCACCAGCAGCCAAGATAAGGACGGGGCCAATTCACCCCTCCACTTT
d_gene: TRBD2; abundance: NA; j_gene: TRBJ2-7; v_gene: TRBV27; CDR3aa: CASSIAGGGNYEQYF; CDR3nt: TGTGCCAGCTCTATCGCAGGCGGGGGGAACTACGAGCAGTACTTC
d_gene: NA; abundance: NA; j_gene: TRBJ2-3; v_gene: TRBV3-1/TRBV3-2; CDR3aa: CASSEVVQDTQYF; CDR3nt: TGTGCCAGCAGCGAAGTTGTGCAAGATACGCAGTATTTT
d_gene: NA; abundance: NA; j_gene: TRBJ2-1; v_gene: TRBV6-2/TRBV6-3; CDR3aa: CASSYGSRWNEQFF; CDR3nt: TGTGCCAGCAGTTACGGGAGCCGGTGGAATGAGCAGTTCTTC
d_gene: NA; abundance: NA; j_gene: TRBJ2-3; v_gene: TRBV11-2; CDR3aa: CASSSWVSPTSTDTQYF; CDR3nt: TGTGCCAGCAGCTCCTGGGTTAGCCCAACTAGCACAGATACGCAGTATTTT
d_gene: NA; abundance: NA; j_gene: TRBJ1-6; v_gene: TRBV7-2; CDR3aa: CASAGILDNSPLHF; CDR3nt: TGTGCCAGCGCAGGAATCCTCGATAATTCACCCCTCCACTTT
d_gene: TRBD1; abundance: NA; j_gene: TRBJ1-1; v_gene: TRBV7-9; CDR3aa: CASGEDRGEAFF; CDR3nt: TGTGCCAGCGGAGAGGACAGGGGCGAGGCTTTCTTT
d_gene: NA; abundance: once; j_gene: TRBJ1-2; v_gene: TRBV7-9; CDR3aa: CASSLANYGYTF; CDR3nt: TGTGCCAGCAGCTTGGCAAACTATGGCTACACCTTC
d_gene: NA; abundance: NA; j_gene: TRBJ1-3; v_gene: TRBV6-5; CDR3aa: CASERDSNSGNTIYF; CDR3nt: TGTGCCAGCGAGAGGGACTCCAACTCTGGAAACACCATATATTTT
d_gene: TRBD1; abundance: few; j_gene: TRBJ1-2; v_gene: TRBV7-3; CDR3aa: CASSPGTGLNYGYTF; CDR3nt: TGTGCCAGCAGCCCCGGGACAGGGTTAAACTATGGCTACACCTTC
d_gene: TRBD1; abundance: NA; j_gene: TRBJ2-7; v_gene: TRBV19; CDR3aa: CASSGTGPSYEQYF; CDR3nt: TGTGCCAGTAGTGGGACAGGGCCCTCCTACGAGCAGTACTTC
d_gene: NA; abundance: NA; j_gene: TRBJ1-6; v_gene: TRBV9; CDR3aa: CASSVDRLLNSPLHF; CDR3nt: TGTGCCAGCAGCGTAGACCGGCTCCTTAATTCACCCCTCCACTTT
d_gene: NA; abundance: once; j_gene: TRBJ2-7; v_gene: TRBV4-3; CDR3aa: CASSQGTESYEQYF; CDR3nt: TGCGCCAGCAGCCAAGGGACGGAATCCTACGAGCAGTACTTC
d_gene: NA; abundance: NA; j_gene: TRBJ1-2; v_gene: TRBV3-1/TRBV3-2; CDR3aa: CASTPSSGVLYGYTF; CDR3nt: TGTGCCAGCACCCCGAGCTCCGGGGTTCTCTATGGCTACACCTTC
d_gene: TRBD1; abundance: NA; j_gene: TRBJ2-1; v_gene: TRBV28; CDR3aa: CASSDPGQKYNEQFF; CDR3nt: TGTGCCAGCAGTGACCCGGGACAGAAGTACAATGAGCAGTTCTTC
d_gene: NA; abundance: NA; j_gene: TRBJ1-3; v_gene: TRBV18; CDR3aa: CASSPEGSGSGNTIYF; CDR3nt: TGTGCCAGCTCACCGGAGGGGTCCGGGTCCGGAAACACCATATATTTT
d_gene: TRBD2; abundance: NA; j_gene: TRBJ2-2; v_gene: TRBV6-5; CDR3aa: CASCRSGRSGELFF; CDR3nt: TGTGCCAGCTGTCGTAGCGGGAGAAGCGGGGAGCTGTTTTTT
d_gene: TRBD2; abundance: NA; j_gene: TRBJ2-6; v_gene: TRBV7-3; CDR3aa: CASSSKGPSGTAGANVLTF; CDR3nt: TGTGCCAGCAGCTCGAAAGGCCCTAGCGGGACCGCTGGGGCCAACGTCCTGACTTTC
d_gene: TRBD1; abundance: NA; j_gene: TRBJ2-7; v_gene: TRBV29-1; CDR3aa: CSVGTGGPYEQYF; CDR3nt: TGCAGCGTAGGGACAGGGGGTCCCTACGAGCAGTACTTC
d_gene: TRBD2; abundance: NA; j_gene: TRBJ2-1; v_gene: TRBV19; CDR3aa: CASTTSGAGHGQFF; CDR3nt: TGTGCCAGTACTACTAGCGGGGCCGGGCACGGGCAGTTCTTC
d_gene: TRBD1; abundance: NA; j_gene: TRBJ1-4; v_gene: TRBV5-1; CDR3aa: CASSLGQGDEKLFF; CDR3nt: TGCGCCAGCAGCTTGGGACAGGGGGATGAAAAACTGTTTTTT
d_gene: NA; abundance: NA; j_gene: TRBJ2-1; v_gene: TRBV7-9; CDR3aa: CASSASAGTYNEQFF; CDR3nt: TGTGCCAGCAGCGCCTCTGCAGGGACATACAATGAGCAGTTCTTC